These T cell receptor beta chains were read from a single sample in a study of cytomegalovirus exposure and HLA in healthy donors. Generated by immunoSEQ multiplex PCR, the TCRdb table keeps only in-frame clones and is missing some. The sample includes about 110,000 clones, 65% to 85% seen only once; the top ten take roughly 6.2%. Sequenced input: PBMCs. The receptors here all came from a man younger than 40 in good health and CMV-seropositive. Both conserved end residues are part of each CDR3. Each record gives: V gene, J gene, clone size, D gene, CDR3 DNA, CDR3 protein. D genes are given only for firm matches. Some rows have no size entry. The others give once, few or many, or a class for an expanded clone.

TRBV5-1	TRBJ2-1	NA	NA	TGCGCCAGCAGCTTGCGGACACCGGGCAGGGAGCAGTTCTTC	CASSLRTPGREQFF
TRBV21-1	TRBJ1-1	NA	NA	TGTGCCAGCAGCGCTCCAGGGATTCGGATGAACACTGAAGCTTTCTTT	CASSAPGIRMNTEAFF
TRBV5-6	TRBJ2-3	NA	TRBD2	TGTGCCAGCAGCTTGAAAGGCGGGGGAGCCTTCACAGATACGCAGTATTTT	CASSLKGGGAFTDTQYF
TRBV27	TRBJ1-5	NA	NA	TGTGCCAGCAGTTTCGCTGGGGGACTTGGTCAGCCCCAGCATTTT	CASSFAGGLGQPQHF
TRBV5-4	TRBJ2-1	NA	NA	TGTGCCAGCAGCTTTGACAATTCTGACTACAATGAGCAGTTCTTC	CASSFDNSDYNEQFF
TRBV29-1	TRBJ2-2	NA	NA	TGCAGCGTTGACCGGACTAACACCGGGGAGCTGTTTTTT	CSVDRTNTGELFF
TRBV7-9	TRBJ2-7	NA	NA	TGTGCCAGCGGGCTCCCAAAAGGGGACGAGCAGTACTTC	CASGLPKGDEQYF
TRBV2	TRBJ1-2	NA	TRBD1	TGTGCCAGCAGTGATTTAGGGACAGGGAATTGGGGCTACACCTTC	CASSDLGTGNWGYTF
TRBV20-1	TRBJ2-1	NA	NA	TGCAGTGCTAGAGAGGGCCATGAGCAGTTCTTC	CSAREGHEQFF
TRBV6-5	TRBJ1-6	few	NA	TGTGCCAGCACAGGGGATTTAAGTTCACCCCTCCACTTT	CASTGDLSSPLHF
TRBV19	TRBJ2-5	NA	TRBD1	TGTGCCAGTAGTATGGGGGAAGGGGGCCTCCAAGAGACCCAGTACTTC	CASSMGEGGLQETQYF
TRBV5-6	TRBJ1-2	NA	NA	TGTGCCAGCAGCTTTACAGGGCTGGACTATGGCTACACCTTC	CASSFTGLDYGYTF
TRBV5-5	TRBJ1-5	NA	TRBD1	TGTGCCAGCAGCTGGACAGGGAGCAATCAGCCCCAGCATTTT	CASSWTGSNQPQHF
TRBV4-2	TRBJ1-6	NA	TRBD1	TGTGCCAGCAGCCAAGAGGGACAGGGGAGCGGACCCCTCCACTTT	CASSQEGQGSGPLHF